This TCR beta chain emerged from a study of vaccination effects on CD4 cells after COVID-19. As regards this clone: Its antigen is currently unknown.

Culture proceeded for approximately nine days, and CD4+ T cells were then isolated. Cultures had half their medium replaced with IL-2 medium on days 3 and 7. Overall study findings and caveats: Marked clonal contraction was seen late after vaccination (in both infection- and vaccine-induced clones). Researchers reported few convalescent patients and no early post-infection timepoints in the study.

This CDR3 is 16 amino acids long. Deletions cut 0 bases from V and 5 bases from J, with 14 bases between. CDR1 SGHKS and CDR2 YYEKEE come from the germline V gene (reference sequence). Measured with immunoSEQ multiplex PCR; TCRdb has only the in-frame clones, and not every one. Among about 64,000 clones listed, 72% were seen once. Sequencing used CD4+ T cells from PBMCs cultured without peptide, obtained before COVID-19 vaccination. The clonotype comes from a human donor who had a prior SARS-CoV-2 infection. The rearrangement links TRBV5-5 to TRBJ1-4; no clear D gene. The CDR3 DNA reads TGTGCCAGCAGCTTGGTTTTCACTGACTCAAATGAAAAACTGTTTTTT. Protein: CASSLVFTDSNEKLFF.